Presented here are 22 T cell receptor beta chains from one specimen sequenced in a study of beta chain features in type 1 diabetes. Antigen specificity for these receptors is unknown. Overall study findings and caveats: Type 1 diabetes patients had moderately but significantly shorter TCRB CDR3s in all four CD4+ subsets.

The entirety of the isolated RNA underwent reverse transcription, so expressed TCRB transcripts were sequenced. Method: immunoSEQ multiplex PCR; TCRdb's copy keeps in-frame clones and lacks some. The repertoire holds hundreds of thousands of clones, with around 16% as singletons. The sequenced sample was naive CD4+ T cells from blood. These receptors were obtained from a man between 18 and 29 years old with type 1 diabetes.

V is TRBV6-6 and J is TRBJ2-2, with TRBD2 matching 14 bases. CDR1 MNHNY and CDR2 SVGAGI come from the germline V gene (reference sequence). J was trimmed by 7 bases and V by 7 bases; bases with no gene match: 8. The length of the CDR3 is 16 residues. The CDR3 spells CASIRGLAGGGGELFF. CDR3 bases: TGTGCCAGCATCCGCGGACTAGCGGGAGGAGGCGGGGAGCTGTTTTTT.

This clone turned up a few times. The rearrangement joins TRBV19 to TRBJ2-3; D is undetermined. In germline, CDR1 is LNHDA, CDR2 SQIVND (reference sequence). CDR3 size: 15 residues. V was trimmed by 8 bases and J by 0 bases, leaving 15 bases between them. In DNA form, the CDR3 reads TGTGCCAGTGCTGGTCTCCTTACTAGCACAGATACGCAGTATTTT. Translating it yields CASAGLLTSTDTQYF.

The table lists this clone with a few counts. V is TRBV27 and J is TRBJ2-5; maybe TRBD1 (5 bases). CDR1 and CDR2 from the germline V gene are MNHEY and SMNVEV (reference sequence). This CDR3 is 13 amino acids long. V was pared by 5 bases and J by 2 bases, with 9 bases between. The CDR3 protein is CASSTRQQETQYF. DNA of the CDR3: TGTGCCAGCAGTACCCGACAGCAAGAGACCCAGTACTTC.

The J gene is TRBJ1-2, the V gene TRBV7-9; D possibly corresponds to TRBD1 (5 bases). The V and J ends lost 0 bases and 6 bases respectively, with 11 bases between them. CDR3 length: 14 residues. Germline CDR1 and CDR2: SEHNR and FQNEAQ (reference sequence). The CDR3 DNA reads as TGTGCCAGCAGCTTAGCTAGACAGCACCATGGCTACACCTTC. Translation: CASSLARQHHGYTF.

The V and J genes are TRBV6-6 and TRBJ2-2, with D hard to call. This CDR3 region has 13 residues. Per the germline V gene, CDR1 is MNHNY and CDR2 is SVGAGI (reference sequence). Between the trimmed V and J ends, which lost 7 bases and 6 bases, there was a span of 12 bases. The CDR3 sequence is CASTVEYSGELFF. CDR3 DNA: TGTGCCAGCACCGTAGAGTATTCCGGGGAGCTGTTTTTT.

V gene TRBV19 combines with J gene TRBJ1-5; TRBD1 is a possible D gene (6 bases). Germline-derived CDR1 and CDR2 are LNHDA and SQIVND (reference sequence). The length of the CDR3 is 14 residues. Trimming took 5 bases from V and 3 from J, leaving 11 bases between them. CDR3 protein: CASSAGQINQPQHF. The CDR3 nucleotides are TGTGCCAGTAGTGCTGGACAGATCAATCAGCCCCAGCATTTT.

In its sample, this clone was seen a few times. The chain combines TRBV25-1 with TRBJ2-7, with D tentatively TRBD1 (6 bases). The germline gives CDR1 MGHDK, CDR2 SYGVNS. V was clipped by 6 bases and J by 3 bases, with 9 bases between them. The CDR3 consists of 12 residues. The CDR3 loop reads CASRDSLYEQYF. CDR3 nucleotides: TGTGCCAGCAGGGACAGCCTCTACGAGCAGTACTTC.

The CDR3 DNA is TGCGCCAGCAGCTTGGGCGGCAGCCACAATGAGCAGTTCTTC. Its translation: CASSLGGSHNEQFF. The chain links TRBV5-1 to TRBJ2-1; D not certain. Germline CDR1 reads SGHRS; CDR2 reads YFSETQ. The CDR3 is made up of 14 amino acids. The V gene lost 0 bases and the J gene lost 5 bases, with 9 bases spanning the gap.

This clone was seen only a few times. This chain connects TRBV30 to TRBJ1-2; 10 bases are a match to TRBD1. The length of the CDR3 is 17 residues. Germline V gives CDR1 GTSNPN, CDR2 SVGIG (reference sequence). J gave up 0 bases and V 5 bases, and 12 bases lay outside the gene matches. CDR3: CAWALGQGGNTNYGYTF. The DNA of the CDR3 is TGTGCCTGGGCGCTCGGACAGGGGGGCAATACTAACTATGGCTACACCTTC.

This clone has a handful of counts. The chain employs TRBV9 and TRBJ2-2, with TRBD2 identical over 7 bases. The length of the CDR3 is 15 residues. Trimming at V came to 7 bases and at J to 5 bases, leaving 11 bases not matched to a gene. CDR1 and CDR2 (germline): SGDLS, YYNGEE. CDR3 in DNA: TGTGCCAGCTCGCTGGGAGGGCCAACAACCGGGGAGCTGTTTTTT. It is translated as CASSLGGPTTGELFF.

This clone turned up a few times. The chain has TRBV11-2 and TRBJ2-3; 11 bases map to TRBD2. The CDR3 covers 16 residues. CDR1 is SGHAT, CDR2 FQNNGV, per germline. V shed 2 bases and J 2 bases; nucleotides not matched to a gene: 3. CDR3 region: CASSLRLAGLTDTQYF. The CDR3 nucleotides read TGTGCCAGCAGCTTAAGACTAGCGGGACTCACAGATACGCAGTATTTT.

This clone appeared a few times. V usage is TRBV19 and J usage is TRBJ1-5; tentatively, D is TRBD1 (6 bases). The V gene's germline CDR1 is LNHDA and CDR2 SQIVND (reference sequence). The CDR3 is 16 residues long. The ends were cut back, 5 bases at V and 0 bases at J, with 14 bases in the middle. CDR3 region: CASSAGGAYSNQPQHF. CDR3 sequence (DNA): TGTGCCAGTAGTGCCGGGGGGGCATATAGCAATCAGCCCCAGCATTTT.

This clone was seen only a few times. The DNA of the CDR3 is TGTGCCAGTAGTACAAAACAGGGAAATCAGCCCCAGCATTTT. Protein product: CASSTKQGNQPQHF. The rearrangement links TRBV19 to TRBJ1-5; D perhaps matches TRBD1 (6 bases). V lost 4 bases to trimming and J lost 4 bases, with 11 bases between them. The germline V gene encodes CDR1 LNHDA and CDR2 SQIVND (reference sequence). The CDR3 is 14 amino acids.

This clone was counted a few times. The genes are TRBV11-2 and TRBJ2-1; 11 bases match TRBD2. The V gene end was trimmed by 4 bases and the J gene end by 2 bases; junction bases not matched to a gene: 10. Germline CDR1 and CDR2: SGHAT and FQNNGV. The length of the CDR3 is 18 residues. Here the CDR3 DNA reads TGTGCCAGCAGCTCAACTAGCGGGAGATGGGCTCCCTACAATGAGCAGTTCTTC. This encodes CASSSTSGRWAPYNEQFF.

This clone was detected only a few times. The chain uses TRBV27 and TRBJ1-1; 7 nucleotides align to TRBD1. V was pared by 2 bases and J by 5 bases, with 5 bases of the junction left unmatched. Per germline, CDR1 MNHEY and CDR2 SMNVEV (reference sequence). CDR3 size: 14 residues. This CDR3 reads CASSLGARGTEAFF. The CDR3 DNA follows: TGTGCCAGCAGTTTAGGGGCCAGGGGGACTGAAGCTTTCTTT.

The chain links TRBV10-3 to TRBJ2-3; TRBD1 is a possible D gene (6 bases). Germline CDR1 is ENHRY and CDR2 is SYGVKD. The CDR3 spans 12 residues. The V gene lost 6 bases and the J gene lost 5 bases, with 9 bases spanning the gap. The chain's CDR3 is CAIRETGDTQYF. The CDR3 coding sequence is TGTGCCATCAGGGAGACAGGAGATACGCAGTATTTT.

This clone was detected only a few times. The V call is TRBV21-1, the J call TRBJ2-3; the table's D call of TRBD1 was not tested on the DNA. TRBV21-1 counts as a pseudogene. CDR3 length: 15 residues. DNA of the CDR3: TGTGCCAGCAGCAAGACAGGGTGGGACACAGATACGCAGTATTTT. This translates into CASSKTGWDTDTQYF.

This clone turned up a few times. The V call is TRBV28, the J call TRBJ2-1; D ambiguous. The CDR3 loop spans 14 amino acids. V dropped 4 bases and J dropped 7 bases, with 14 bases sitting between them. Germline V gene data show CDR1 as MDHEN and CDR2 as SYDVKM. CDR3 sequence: CASSSGNYRNEQFF. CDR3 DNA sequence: TGTGCCAGCAGTTCGGGTAACTATAGGAATGAGCAGTTCTTC.

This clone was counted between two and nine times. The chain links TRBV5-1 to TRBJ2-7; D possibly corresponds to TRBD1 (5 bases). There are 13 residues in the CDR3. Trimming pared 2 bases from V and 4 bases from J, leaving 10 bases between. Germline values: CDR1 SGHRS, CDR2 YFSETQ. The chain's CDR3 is CASSLQESYEQYF. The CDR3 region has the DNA TGCGCCAGCAGCTTACAGGAATCTTACGAGCAGTACTTC.

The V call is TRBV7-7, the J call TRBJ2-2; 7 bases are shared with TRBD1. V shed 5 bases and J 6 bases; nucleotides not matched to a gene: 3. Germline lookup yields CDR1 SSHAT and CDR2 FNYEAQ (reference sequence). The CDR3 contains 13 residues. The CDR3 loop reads CASSEGASGELFF. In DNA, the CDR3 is TGTGCCAGCAGCGAGGGGGCGTCCGGGGAGCTGTTTTTT.

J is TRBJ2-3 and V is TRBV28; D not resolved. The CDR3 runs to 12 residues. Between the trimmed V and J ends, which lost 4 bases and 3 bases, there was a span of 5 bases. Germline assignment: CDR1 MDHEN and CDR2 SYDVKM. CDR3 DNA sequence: TGTGCCAGCAGTTCCAGAACAGATACGCAGTATTTT. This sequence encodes CASSSRTDTQYF.

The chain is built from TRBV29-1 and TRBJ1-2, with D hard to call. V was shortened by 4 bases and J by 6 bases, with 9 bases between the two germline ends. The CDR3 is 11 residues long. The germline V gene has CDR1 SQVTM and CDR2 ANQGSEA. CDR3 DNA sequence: TGCAGCGTTGGAGGGTTGGATGGCTACACCTTC. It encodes CSVGGLDGYTF.